This T cell receptor (beta chain) was sequenced during a study of shared clonotypes between healthy human individuals. This clone was counted once. The antigen is undetermined. In the study's own analysis: Filtering differed since immunoSEQ provided only junctions, with no quality scores. Some clones are missing from TCRdb's copy, which holds only in-frame ones; the method was immunoSEQ multiplex PCR. D and trimming were read from the DNA, whereas the V and J calls and clone size are those reported in that table. Among approximately 1.4 million clones listed, 95% to 99% were seen once. Trimming at V came to 8 bases and at J to 5 bases, leaving 9 bases not matched to a gene. The CDR3 totals 16 residues. Germline loops: CDR1 MNHEY, CDR2 SMNVEV (reference sequence). Points from the study as a whole: Clonotype sharing among donors, it was expected, would be affected by sequencing depth.

The sample was naive CD4+ T cells sorted from blood. Described subset: CD45RA+ positively selected. The genes are TRBV27 and TRBJ2-3, with TRBD2 matching over 14 bases. The receptor's source is a man younger than 40 in good health. The CDR3 DNA follows: TGTGCCAGCCCCCGGGGGACTAGCGGGAGTGGAGATACGCAGTATTTT. It encodes CASPRGTSGSGDTQYF.